Shown below are 25 T cell receptor beta chains from a single sample sequenced in a study of control samples from healthy donors and cancer patients. TCRdb keeps only in-frame clones here, not all; method: immunoSEQ multiplex PCR. Found here are 95,000 to 120,000 clones, about 80% of them singletons; the top ten hold 6.5%. Material: blood. Receptors originate from a man aged 18 to 30 in good health.

This rearrangement joins TRBV6-5 to TRBJ2-7; TRBD2 matches at 9 bases. Per the germline V gene, CDR1 is MNHEY and CDR2 is SVGAGI. Losses at the gene ends were 8 bases for V and 7 bases for J; bases not matched to a gene: 12. CDR3 length: 14 residues. The CDR3 reads CASGIAGVLGEQYF. The CDR3 region has the DNA TGTGCCAGCGGGATAGCGGGGGTGCTTGGAGAGCAGTACTTC.

The chain uses TRBV5-1 and TRBJ2-3; D might be TRBD1 or TRBD2, each matching 5 bases. This CDR3 is 15 amino acids long. Germline V gene lookup returns CDR1 SGHRS and CDR2 YFSETQ. V lost 6 bases and J 2 bases, leaving 16 bases between the germline ends. The CDR3 region is CASKDSGLNTDTQYF. In DNA form, the CDR3 reads TGCGCCAGCAAGGATTCGGGGCTAAACACAGATACGCAGTATTTT. The variable domain in full, completed from reference TRBV5-1 and TRBJ2-3, reads KAGVTQTPRYLIKTRGQQVTLSCSPISGHRSVSWYQQTPGQGLQFLFEYFSETQRNKGNFPGRFSGRQFSNSRSEMNVSTLELGDSALYLCASKDSGLNTDTQYFGPGTRLTVL.

The chain couples TRBV6-5 to TRBJ2-2; tentatively, D is TRBD1 (7 bases). The CDR3 is made up of 15 amino acids. CDR1 and CDR2 from the germline V gene are MNHEY and SVGAGI. Trimming pared 2 bases from V and 8 bases from J, leaving 15 bases between. CDR3 in amino acids: CASSYPPGGRGELFF. CDR3 DNA sequence: TGTGCCAGCAGTTACCCACCAGGGGGGAGGGGGGAGCTGTTTTTT.

The chain employs TRBV28 and TRBJ1-2, with TRBD1 as a possible D gene (6 bases). The CDR3 extends over 14 amino acids. V was cut by 7 bases and J by 4 bases, with 16 bases left in between. CDR1 is MDHEN and CDR2 is SYDVKM in the germline V gene. The CDR3 nucleotides are TGTGCCAGCACCCCTGGGGGCAGAGTCTATGGCTACACCTTC. Its translation: CASTPGGRVYGYTF.

This clone was counted a few times. The chain has TRBV5-5 and TRBJ2-1; D might be TRBD1 or TRBD2, each matching 7 bases. Germline lookup yields CDR1 SGHKS and CDR2 YYEKEE (reference sequence). The CDR3 sequence is 13 residues long. Trimming left V 4 bases short and J 14 bases short, with 19 bases between. The CDR3 reads CASSRFLQGGKFF. The CDR3 region has the DNA TGTGCCAGCAGCCGTTTTCTGCAGGGGGGGAAGTTCTTC.

The gene calls are TRBV10-3 and TRBJ2-1; perhaps TRBD2 as D (6 bases). The CDR3 extends over 13 amino acids. The germline V and J ends were trimmed by 6 bases and 7 bases, with 13 bases remaining between them. Germline loops: CDR1 ENHRY, CDR2 SYGVKD. The CDR3 nucleotides read TGTGCCATCAGAGTTCTGGAGGGGAATGAGCAGTTCTTC. Translation: CAIRVLEGNEQFF.

J is TRBJ2-5 and V is TRBV10-1; D ambiguous. In germline, CDR1 is WNHNN, CDR2 SYGVQD (reference sequence). V was clipped by 5 bases and J by 2 bases, with 12 bases between them. This CDR3 comprises 14 residues. CDR3 region: CASSPAWGQETQYF. The CDR3 DNA is TGCGCCAGCAGTCCGGCGTGGGGACAAGAGACCCAGTACTTC.

The chain links TRBV4-3 to TRBJ1-2; TRBD1 matches at 7 bases. V shed 4 bases, J shed 3 bases, and the junction held 8 bases outside the gene matches. The CDR3 has 15 amino acids. Germline V gives CDR1 LGHNA, CDR2 YSLEER. The CDR3, as DNA: TGCGCCAGCAGCCCTCGGAGAGGGGGCTACTATGGCTACACCTTC. Translation: CASSPRRGGYYGYTF.

This clone showed up just a few times. V and J are TRBV19 and TRBJ2-2; 7 nucleotides align to TRBD1. Germline V gene data show CDR1 as LNHDA and CDR2 as SQIVND (reference sequence). V lost 5 bases to trimming and J lost 4 bases; unmatched junction nucleotides: 7. The CDR3 extends over 15 amino acids. CDR3 in DNA: TGTGCCAGTAGTTTCCTTACAGGGGTCACCGGGGAGCTGTTTTTT. This translates into CASSFLTGVTGELFF.

This sequence joins TRBV5-4 and TRBJ2-3; the D gene is possibly TRBD1 (6 bases). The CDR3 is 13 amino acids. V was clipped by 6 bases and J by 0 bases, with 8 bases between them. Germline V gene sequence: CDR1 SGHNT, CDR2 YYREEE (reference sequence). In nucleotides, the CDR3 is TGTGCCAGCACAGGACAGAGCACAGATACGCAGTATTTT. Its protein is CASTGQSTDTQYF.

CDR3 loop: CASSTRTGDTQYF. CDR3 bases: TGCGCCAGCAGCACCCGGACTGGAGATACGCAGTATTTT. The chain uses TRBV4-1 and TRBJ2-3; TRBD2 might be the D (5 bases). Germline V gene sequence: CDR1 MGHRA, CDR2 YSYEKL. This CDR3 is 13 amino acids long. The V end was cut by 5 bases, the J end by 5 bases, with 11 bases between.

The chain uses TRBV9 and TRBJ2-2; D is unresolved. The V end was cut by 2 bases, the J end by 4 bases, with 9 bases between. Germline V gives CDR1 SGDLS, CDR2 YYNGEE. This CDR3 contains 14 residues. The CDR3 reads CASSVRSSTGELFF. The CDR3 DNA follows: TGTGCCAGCAGCGTTCGAAGTAGCACCGGGGAGCTGTTTTTT.

This clone has only a few counts. V gene TRBV7-8 combines with J gene TRBJ2-5, with D possibly being TRBD1 (6 bases). CDR1 and CDR2 from the germline V gene are SGHVS and FQNEAQ. CDR3 length equals 16 residues. The V end was cut by 2 bases, the J end by 5 bases, with 18 bases between. The CDR3: CASSLNLGAQSETQYF. The DNA of the CDR3 is TGTGCCAGCAGCTTAAATCTGGGGGCCCAGTCGGAGACCCAGTACTTC.

The rearrangement links TRBV5-4 to TRBJ2-7; maybe TRBD2 (5 bases). V was trimmed by 1 base and J by 6 bases, leaving 20 bases between them. This CDR3 is built from 16 residues. CDR1 and CDR2 (germline): SGHNT, YYREEE (reference sequence). CDR3 loop: CASSLFHKGVDAEQYV. The CDR3 DNA reads TGTGCCAGCAGCTTGTTCCATAAGGGAGTTGATGCCGAGCAGTACGTC.

The chain is built from TRBV11-2 and TRBJ2-3, with 9 positions matching TRBD2. Germline V lookup: CDR1 SGHAT, CDR2 FQNNGV. This CDR3 spans 17 amino acids. V lost 5 bases, J lost 2 bases, and 11 bases stayed unmatched. The CDR3 region is CASSPSAGGRLTDTQYF. The CDR3 DNA follows: TGTGCCAGCAGCCCGTCAGCGGGGGGCCGTCTCACAGATACGCAGTATTTT. Full variable domain (missing parts from reference TRBV11-2 and TRBJ2-3): EAGVAQSPRYKIIEKRQSVAFWCNPISGHATLYWYQQILGQGPKLLIQFQNNGVVDDSQLPKDRFSAERLKGVDSTLKIQPAKLEDSAVYLCASSPSAGGRLTDTQYFGPGTRLTVL.

The chain is built from TRBV27 and TRBJ2-2, with D possibly being TRBD1 or TRBD2 (5 bases each). CDR3 size: 21 residues. Germline CDR1 reads MNHEY; CDR2 reads SMNVEV (reference sequence). Trimming pared 2 bases from V and 2 bases from J, leaving 27 bases between. CDR3 sequence: CASSLRWRPTAGHLNTGELFF. In nucleotides, the CDR3 is TGTGCCAGCAGTTTACGGTGGAGGCCAACGGCAGGACATCTAAACACCGGGGAGCTGTTTTTT.

This clone came up once. The rearrangement uses TRBV25-1 and TRBJ2-2; tentatively, D is TRBD1 (6 bases). Trimming stripped 3 bases from V and 0 bases from J, with 8 bases between. CDR1 is MGHDK and CDR2 is SYGVNS in the germline V gene. The CDR3 is 15 amino acids. The CDR3 DNA follows: TGTGCCAGCAGTGAGGGGGCCGCGAACACCGGGGAGCTGTTTTTT. Residues: CASSEGAANTGELFF.

This chain uses TRBV7-9 with TRBJ2-3; 14 nucleotides match TRBD2. After removal of 4 bases from V and 6 bases from J, the junction contained 6 bases not matched to a gene. Germline V gene sequence: CDR1 SEHNR, CDR2 FQNEAQ (reference sequence). The CDR3 has 16 amino acids. This CDR3 reads CASSWTSGGPSDTQYF. The CDR3 DNA is TGTGCCAGCAGCTGGACTAGCGGGGGGCCCTCCGATACGCAGTATTTT. Full variable domain (missing parts from reference TRBV7-9 and TRBJ2-3): DTGVSQNPRHKITKRGQNVTFRCDPISEHNRLYWYRQTLGQGPEFLTYFQNEAQLEKSRLLSDRFSAERPKGSFSTLEIQRTEQGDSAMYLCASSWTSGGPSDTQYFGPGTRLTVL.

The chain links TRBV18 to TRBJ1-5; 7 nucleotides agree with TRBD1. Trimming removed 3 bases from V and 0 bases from J; junction bases left unmatched: 5. The CDR3 is 16 amino acids. Per the germline V gene, CDR1 is KGHSH and CDR2 is LQKENI. The CDR3 here is CASSPGQLYSNQPQHF. The CDR3 DNA sequence: TGTGCCAGCTCACCGGGACAGCTTTATAGCAATCAGCCCCAGCATTTT.

V is TRBV29-1 and J is TRBJ2-2; unclear D gene. V lost 2 bases and J 1 base, leaving 5 bases between the germline ends. This CDR3 comprises 13 residues. Germline CDR1 is SQVTM and CDR2 is ANQGSEA. The CDR3 loop is CSVESGNTGELFF. DNA for the CDR3: TGCAGCGTTGAATCAGGGAACACCGGGGAGCTGTTTTTT.

The J gene is TRBJ1-2, the V gene TRBV6-2 or TRBV6-3; TRBD1 agrees at 10 bases. V lost 6 bases, J lost 6 bases, and 4 bases stayed unmatched. This CDR3 is 13 amino acids long. Germline V lookup: CDR1 MNHEY, CDR2 SVGEGT. The CDR3 bases are TGTGCCAGCAGCCTCGGGACAGGGGATGGCTACACCTTC. This codes for CASSLGTGDGYTF.

The J gene is TRBJ2-3, the V gene TRBV6-5; D unclear. The V gene's germline CDR1 is MNHEY and CDR2 SVGAGI. V gave up 6 bases and J gave up 4 bases, with 11 bases separating them. This CDR3 contains 13 residues. CDR3 sequence reads: CASRSPAADTQYF. Here the CDR3 DNA reads TGTGCCAGCAGGTCCCCCGCGGCAGATACGCAGTATTTT.

This clone is a singleton in its sample. The rearrangement uses TRBV6-2 or TRBV6-3 and TRBJ1-5; no definite D call. The CDR3 loop spans 16 amino acids. The germline CDR1 and CDR2 sequences are MNHEY and SVGEGT. Trimming stripped 2 bases from V and 2 bases from J, with 13 bases between. CDR3 region: CASSYRRVWGNQPQHF. CDR3 bases: TGTGCCAGCAGTTACAGGCGGGTTTGGGGCAATCAGCCCCAGCATTTT.

This chain connects TRBV3-1 (or the pseudogene TRBV3-2) to TRBJ2-1; D is possibly TRBD1 (7 bases). V shed 4 bases and J shed 4 bases, with 17 bases lying between them. Germline-derived CDR1 and CDR2 are LGHDT and YNNKEL (reference sequence). There are 16 residues in the CDR3. In DNA, the CDR3 is TGTGCCAGCAGCCCCGGGGGTGGGACAGTATACAATGAGCAGTTCTTC. Translation: CASSPGGGTVYNEQFF.

The chain couples TRBV19 to TRBJ1-1, with a weak D call TRBD1 (5 bases). The germline CDR1 and CDR2 sequences are LNHDA and SQIVND (reference sequence). This CDR3 spans 13 amino acids. The V end lost 6 bases, the J end lost 6 bases, and 14 bases lay between the germline ends. The CDR3 DNA is TGTGCCAGTAGCCTGGGGGGGAGCGCTGAAGCTTTCTTT. It yields the protein CASSLGGSAEAFF.